The clone carrying this T cell receptor beta chain is a singleton in its sample. TCRdb's table, derived via immunoSEQ multiplex PCR, lists solely in-frame clones and lacks some. The sample carries 100,000 or so clones, roughly 87% recorded once. Time point here: cycle 4 day 1 (C4D1), after less than seven weeks of nivolumab. Each and every patient relapsed after autologous stem cell transplantation, and patients got differing brentuximab vedotin exposure. The germline V gene has CDR1 MNHEY and CDR2 SVGAGI. The CDR3 has 15 residues. V was clipped by 2 bases and J by 7 bases, with 18 bases between them. This sample was taken from a study of PD-1 blockade in classical Hodgkin lymphoma. Study as a whole: The study gave patients nivolumab 3 mg/kg intravenously every 2 weeks.

The receptor was derived from a human donor with classical Hodgkin lymphoma. This chain links TRBV6-5 with TRBJ2-7; D not resolved. The source was peripheral blood mononuclear cells (PBMCs), collected before the fourth cycle of nivolumab. CDR3 DNA sequence: TGTGCCAGCAGTTACAGTACGGGCGTCCCTGGGGAGCAGTACTTC. Its protein product is CASSYSTGVPGEQYF.